This T cell receptor (beta chain) was identified during a study of cytomegalovirus exposure and HLA in healthy donors. V gave up 6 bases and J gave up 7 bases; unmatched junction bases: 13. Germline-derived CDR1 and CDR2 are SEHNR and FQNEAQ (reference sequence). The CDR3 spans 16 residues. The primer mix had 60 Vbeta and 13 Jbeta primers. Only in-frame clones appear in the TCRdb table, and some are missing; sequencing was by immunoSEQ multiplex PCR. The sample holds some 150,000 clones, 75% to 80% seen once. This sequence joins TRBV7-9 and TRBJ2-1, with 9 bases fitting TRBD1. This clonotype was sampled from a woman aged 25 to 39 in good health and CMV-seronegative. The specimen was PBMCs. Here the CDR3 reads CASSPGVQGARNEQFF. Here the CDR3 DNA reads TGTGCCAGCAGTCCCGGCGTACAGGGGGCCCGGAATGAGCAGTTCTTC.